This T cell receptor (beta chain) was sequenced in a study of T-cell reconstitution after alpha-beta-depleted transplantation in children. The CDR3 runs to 15 residues. V gave up 1 base and J gave up 0 bases, with 10 bases separating them. Germline-derived CDR1 and CDR2 are SGHTA and FQGNSA. This clonotype was picked up many times. Unique molecular identifiers were incorporated into the prepared TCRbeta library. TCRdb itself ran the PCR reads through MiXCR, one entry per CDR3 protein. Of about 610,000 distinct CDR3 sequences in the sample, 10% were seen once. This rearrangement joins TRBV7-2 to TRBJ2-7; the D is unclear. The sample in question was PBMCs from the stem cell graft donor, obtained from the stem cell graft. This sequence originates from a human donor who donated a stem cell graft to a child with acute myeloid leukemia. The CDR3: CASSLDPRSSYEQYF. The CDR3 nucleotides are TGTGCCAGCAGCTTAGATCCGCGGAGCTCCTACGAGCAGTACTTC.